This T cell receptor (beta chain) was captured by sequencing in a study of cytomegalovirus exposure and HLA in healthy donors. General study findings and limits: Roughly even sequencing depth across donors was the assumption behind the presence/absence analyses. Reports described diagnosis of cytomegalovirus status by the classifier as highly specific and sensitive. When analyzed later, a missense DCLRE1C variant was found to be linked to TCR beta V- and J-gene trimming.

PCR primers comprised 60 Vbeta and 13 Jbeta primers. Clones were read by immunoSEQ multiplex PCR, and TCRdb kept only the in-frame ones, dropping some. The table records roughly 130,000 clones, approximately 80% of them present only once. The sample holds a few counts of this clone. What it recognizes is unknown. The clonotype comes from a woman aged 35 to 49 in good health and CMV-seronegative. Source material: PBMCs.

This CDR3 reads CASSYRPYSTEAFF. In DNA, the CDR3 is TGTGCCAGCAGTTACAGACCCTACAGCACTGAAGCTTTCTTT. The V gene is TRBV6-5, the J gene TRBJ1-1; D call uncertain. The CDR3 totals 14 residues. Germline V CDR1 and CDR2: MNHEY, SVGAGI. Deletions cut 2 bases from V and 4 bases from J, with 11 bases between.